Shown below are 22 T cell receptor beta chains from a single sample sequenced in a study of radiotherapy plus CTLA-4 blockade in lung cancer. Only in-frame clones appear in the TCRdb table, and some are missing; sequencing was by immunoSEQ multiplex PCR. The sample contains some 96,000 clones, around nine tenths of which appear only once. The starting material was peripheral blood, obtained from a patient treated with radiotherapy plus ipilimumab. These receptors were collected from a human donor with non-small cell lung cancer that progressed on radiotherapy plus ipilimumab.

CDR3 DNA sequence: TGTGCCATCAGTGGAGGGACCGAAGAGACCCAGTACTTC. The encoded protein is CAISGGTEETQYF. The chain uses TRBV10-3 and TRBJ2-5, with D tentatively TRBD1 or TRBD2 (5 bases each). V shed 4 bases and J shed 3 bases, with 9 bases lying between them. In germline, CDR1 is ENHRY, CDR2 SYGVKD. CDR3 length: 13 residues.

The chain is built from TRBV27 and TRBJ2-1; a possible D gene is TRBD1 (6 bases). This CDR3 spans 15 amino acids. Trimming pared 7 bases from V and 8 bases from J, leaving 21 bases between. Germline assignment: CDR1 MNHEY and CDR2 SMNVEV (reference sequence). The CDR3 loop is CASNNPGHSFYEQFF. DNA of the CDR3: TGTGCCAGCAATAACCCGGGACATTCTTTCTATGAGCAGTTCTTC.

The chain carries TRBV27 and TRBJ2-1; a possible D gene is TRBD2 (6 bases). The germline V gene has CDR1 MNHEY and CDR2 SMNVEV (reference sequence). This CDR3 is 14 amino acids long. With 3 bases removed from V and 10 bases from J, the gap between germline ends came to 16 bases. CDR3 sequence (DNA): TGTGCCAGCAGTTTCGGGGGTGGTGGGGTAGAGCAGTTCTTC. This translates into CASSFGGGGVEQFF.

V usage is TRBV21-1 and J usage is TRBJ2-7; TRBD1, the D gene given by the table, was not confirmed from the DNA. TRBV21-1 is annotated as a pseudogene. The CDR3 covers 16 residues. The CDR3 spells CASWTGHCPSSYEQYF. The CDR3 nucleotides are TGTGCCAGTTGGACAGGGCATTGCCCAAGCTCCTACGAGCAGTACTTC.

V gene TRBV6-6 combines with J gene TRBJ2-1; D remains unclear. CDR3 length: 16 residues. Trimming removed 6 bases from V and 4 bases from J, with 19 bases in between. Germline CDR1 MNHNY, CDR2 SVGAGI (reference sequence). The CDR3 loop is CASSPRWTGDYNEQFF. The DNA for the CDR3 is TGTGCCAGCAGCCCCAGGTGGACGGGTGATTACAATGAGCAGTTCTTC.

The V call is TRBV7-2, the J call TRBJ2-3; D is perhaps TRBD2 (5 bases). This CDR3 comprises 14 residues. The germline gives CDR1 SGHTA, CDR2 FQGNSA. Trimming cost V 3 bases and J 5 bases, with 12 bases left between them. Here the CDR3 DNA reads TGTGCCAGCAGCTTGCCTAGCCGTAAAGATACGCAGTATTTT. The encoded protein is CASSLPSRKDTQYF.

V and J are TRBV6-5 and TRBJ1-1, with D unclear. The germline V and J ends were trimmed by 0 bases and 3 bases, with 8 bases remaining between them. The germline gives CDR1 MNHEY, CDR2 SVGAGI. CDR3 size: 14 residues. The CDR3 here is CASSYSFGYTEAFF. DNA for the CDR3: TGTGCCAGCAGTTACTCGTTTGGGTACACTGAAGCTTTCTTT.

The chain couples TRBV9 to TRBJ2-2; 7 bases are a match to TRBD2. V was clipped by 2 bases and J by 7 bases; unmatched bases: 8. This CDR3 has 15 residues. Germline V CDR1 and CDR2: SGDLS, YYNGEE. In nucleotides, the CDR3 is TGTGCCAGCAGCGTCACAAGCGGGACGGTCGGGGAGCTGTTTTTT. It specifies CASSVTSGTVGELFF.

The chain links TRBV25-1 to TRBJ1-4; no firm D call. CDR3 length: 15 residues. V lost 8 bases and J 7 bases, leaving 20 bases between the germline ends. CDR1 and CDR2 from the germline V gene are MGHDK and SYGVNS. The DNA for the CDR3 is TGTGCCAGCGGCACTGGCCCCCCGAAGGCTGAAAAACTGTTTTTT. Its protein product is CASGTGPPKAEKLFF.

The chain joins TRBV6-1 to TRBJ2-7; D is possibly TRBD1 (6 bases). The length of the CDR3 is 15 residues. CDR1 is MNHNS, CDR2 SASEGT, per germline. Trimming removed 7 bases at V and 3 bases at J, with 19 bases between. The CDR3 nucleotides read TGTGCCAGCACTCGAGGGGGATTAGACGGCTACGAGCAGTACTTC. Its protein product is CASTRGGLDGYEQYF.

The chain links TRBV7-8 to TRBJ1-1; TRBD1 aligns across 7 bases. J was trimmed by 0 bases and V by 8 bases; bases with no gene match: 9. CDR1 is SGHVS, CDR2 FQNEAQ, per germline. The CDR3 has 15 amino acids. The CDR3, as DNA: TGTGCCAGCCTCGGTACCGGGACAGTGAACACTGAAGCTTTCTTT. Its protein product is CASLGTGTVNTEAFF.

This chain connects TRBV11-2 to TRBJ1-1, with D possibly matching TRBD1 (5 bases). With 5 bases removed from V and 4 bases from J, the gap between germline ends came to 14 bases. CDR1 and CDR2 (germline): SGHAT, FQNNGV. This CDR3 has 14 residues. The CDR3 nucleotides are TGTGCCAGCAGCCGAACGCCAGGGAGCACTGAAGCTTTCTTT. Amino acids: CASSRTPGSTEAFF.

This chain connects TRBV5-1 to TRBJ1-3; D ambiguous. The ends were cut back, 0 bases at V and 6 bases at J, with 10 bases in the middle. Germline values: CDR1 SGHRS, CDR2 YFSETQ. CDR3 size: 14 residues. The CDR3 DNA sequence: TGCGCCAGCAGCTTGGGTGGAGGGCCAAACACCATATATTTT. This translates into CASSLGGGPNTIYF.

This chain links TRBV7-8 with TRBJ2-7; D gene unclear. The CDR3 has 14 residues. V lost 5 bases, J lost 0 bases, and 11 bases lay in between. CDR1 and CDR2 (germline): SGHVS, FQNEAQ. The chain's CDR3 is CASSLMVSSYEQYF. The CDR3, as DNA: TGTGCCAGCAGCCTTATGGTGAGCTCCTACGAGCAGTACTTC.

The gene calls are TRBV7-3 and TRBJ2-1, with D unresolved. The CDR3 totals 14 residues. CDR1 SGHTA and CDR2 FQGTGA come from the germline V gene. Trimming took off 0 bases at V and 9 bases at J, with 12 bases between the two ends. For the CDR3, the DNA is TGTGCCAGCAGCTTAACTCGGCCCCTGGGTGAGCAGTTCTTC. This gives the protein CASSLTRPLGEQFF.

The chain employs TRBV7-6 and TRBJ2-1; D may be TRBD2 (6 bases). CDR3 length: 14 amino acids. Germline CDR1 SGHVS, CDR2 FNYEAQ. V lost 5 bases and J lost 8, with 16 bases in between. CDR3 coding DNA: TGTGCCAGCAGCATCCGTCTGGGGGGTGATGAGCAGTTCTTC. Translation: CASSIRLGGDEQFF.

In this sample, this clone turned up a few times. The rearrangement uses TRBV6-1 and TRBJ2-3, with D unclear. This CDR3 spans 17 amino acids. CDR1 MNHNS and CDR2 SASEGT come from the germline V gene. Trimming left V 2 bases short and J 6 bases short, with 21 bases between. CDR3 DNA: TGTGCCAGCAGTGAATTTGGGCTAGTCGGTTGGTCCGATACGCAGTATTTT. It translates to CASSEFGLVGWSDTQYF.

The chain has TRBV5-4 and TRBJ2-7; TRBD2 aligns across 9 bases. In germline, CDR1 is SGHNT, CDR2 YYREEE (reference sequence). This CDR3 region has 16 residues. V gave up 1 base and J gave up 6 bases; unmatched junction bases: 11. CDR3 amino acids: CASSLTSGLAGREQYF. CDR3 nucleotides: TGTGCCAGCAGCTTGACCTCAGGGCTAGCGGGACGCGAGCAGTACTTC.

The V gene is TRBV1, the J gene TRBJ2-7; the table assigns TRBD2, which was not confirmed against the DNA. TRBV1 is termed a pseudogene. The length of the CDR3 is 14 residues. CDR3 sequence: CTSSQDWREVIRYF. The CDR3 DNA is TGCACCAGCAGCCAAGACTGGCGGGAGGTTATTCGGTACTTC.

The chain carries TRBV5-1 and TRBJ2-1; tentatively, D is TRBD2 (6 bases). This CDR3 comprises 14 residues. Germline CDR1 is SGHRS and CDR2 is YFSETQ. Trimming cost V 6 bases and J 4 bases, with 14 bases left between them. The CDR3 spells CASTGGTLYNEQFF. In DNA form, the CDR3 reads TGCGCCAGCACTGGGGGGACCCTATACAATGAGCAGTTCTTC.

This CDR3 reads CASSSPGPTMNTEAFF. The CDR3 coding sequence is TGTGCCAGCAGCTCGCCGGGACCTACCATGAACACTGAAGCTTTCTTT. The V gene is TRBV5-8, the J gene TRBJ1-1; TRBD1 might be the D (5 bases). This CDR3 is 16 amino acids long. Trimming stripped 3 bases from V and 0 bases from J, with 15 bases between. Germline CDR1 SGHTS, CDR2 YDEGEE.

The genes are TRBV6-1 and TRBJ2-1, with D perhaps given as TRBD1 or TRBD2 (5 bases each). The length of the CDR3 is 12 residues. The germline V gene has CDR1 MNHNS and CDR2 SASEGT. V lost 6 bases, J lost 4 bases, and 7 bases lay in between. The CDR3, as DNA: TGTGCCAGCAGGGGGACGTACAATGAGCAGTTCTTC. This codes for CASRGTYNEQFF.